Each of the 10 T cell receptor beta chains below was sequenced from the same sample in a study of T cells after yellow fever vaccination. TCRdb called the 5' RACE reads again in MiXCR, with one record for every CDR3 protein. The repertoire includes hundreds of thousands of distinct CDR3 sequences, approximately 9% of them detected once, and 15% to 20% sits in the top ten. The specimen was PBMCs, collected on the day of the first yellow fever vaccination. These receptors were obtained from a man younger than 35 who received the YFV17D yellow fever vaccine.

The rearrangement uses TRBV6-5 and TRBJ2-5; D not resolved. Between the trimmed V and J ends, which lost 5 bases and 5 bases, there was a span of 9 bases. The CDR3 has 12 residues. Germline values: CDR1 MNHEY, CDR2 SVGAGI. CDR3 coding DNA: TGTGCCAGCAGTGTAATCCGGGAGACCCAGTACTTC. It specifies CASSVIRETQYF.

This clonotype was detected a few times. The V call is TRBV7-9, the J call TRBJ2-2; possibly TRBD1 or TRBD2 for D (5 bases each). This CDR3 region has 14 residues. CDR1 and CDR2 from the germline V gene are SEHNR and FQNEAQ (reference sequence). Trimming removed 5 bases at V and 7 bases at J, with 14 bases between. CDR3 in amino acids: CASSLEGLIGELFF. For the CDR3, the DNA is TGTGCCAGCAGCCTAGAGGGGCTGATCGGGGAGCTGTTTTTT.

A few counts support this clonotype. The genes are TRBV5-1 and TRBJ2-7; tentative D call: TRBD1 (6 bases). Per germline, CDR1 SGHRS and CDR2 YFSETQ. The CDR3 sequence is 14 residues long. Trimming pared 0 bases from V and 3 bases from J, leaving 10 bases between. DNA of the CDR3: TGCGCCAGCAGCTTGGGGGGGCGAAACTACGAGCAGTACTTC. Translation gives CASSLGGRNYEQYF.

This clonotype appeared a few times. The chain uses TRBV4-3 and TRBJ2-1, with 8 nucleotides matching TRBD1. The J segment lost 4 bases and the V segment lost 4 bases, leaving 12 bases of the junction unmatched. CDR1 LGHNA and CDR2 YSLEER come from the germline V gene. The CDR3 covers 17 residues. CDR3 amino acids: CASSPAPGQVEYNEQFF. In nucleotides, the CDR3 is TGCGCCAGCAGCCCTGCGCCGGGACAGGTTGAGTACAATGAGCAGTTCTTC.

This clonotype was recorded at least ten times. This chain links TRBV25-1 with TRBJ1-1; D is undetermined. Trimming took 2 bases from V and 0 from J, leaving 13 bases between them. CDR3 length: 16 residues. Germline V gene sequence: CDR1 MGHDK, CDR2 SYGVNS. The CDR3 sequence: CASSEGSRNMNTEAFF. CDR3 nucleotide sequence: TGTGCCAGCAGTGAAGGCTCGAGGAATATGAACACTGAAGCTTTCTTT.

The sample holds a few counts of this clonotype. The chain has TRBV12-3 or TRBV12-4 and TRBJ1-1; weak D call: TRBD1 (5 bases). The CDR3 covers 14 residues. V was shortened by 4 bases and J by 10 bases, with 19 bases between the two germline ends. The CDR3 DNA follows: TGTGCCAGCAGTTCCAGAACCGGGGCAGGGAGAGCTTTCTTT. Translating gives CASSSRTGAGRAFF.

V usage is TRBV23-1 and J usage is TRBJ1-1; D is uncertain. TRBV23-1 is placed among ORFs of uncertain function. The CDR3 spans 14 residues. V was clipped by 0 bases and J by 1 base, with 6 bases between them. The CDR3 protein is CASSQSEGNTEAFF. For the CDR3, the DNA is TGCGCCAGCAGTCAATCGGAGGGGAACACTGAAGCTTTCTTT.

This clonotype has a handful of counts. This sequence joins TRBV3-1 and TRBJ2-7; D possibly corresponds to TRBD1 (5 bases). The CDR3 runs 12 residues. CDR1 and CDR2 (germline): LGHDT, YNNKEL (reference sequence). V was cut by 5 bases and J by 6 bases, with 11 bases left in between. The CDR3 region is CASSEGASEQYV. The CDR3 coding sequence is TGTGCCAGCAGCGAAGGGGCGAGCGAGCAGTACGTC.

This clonotype was observed many times. The chain carries TRBV7-9 and TRBJ1-5; D unclear. Germline lookup yields CDR1 SEHNR and CDR2 FQNEAQ (reference sequence). Between the trimmed V and J ends, which lost 4 bases and 3 bases, there was a span of 7 bases. The length of the CDR3 is 13 residues. The CDR3 here is CASSWDFNQPQHF. In DNA form, the CDR3 reads TGTGCCAGCAGCTGGGATTTCAATCAGCCCCAGCATTTT.

The rearrangement joins TRBV11-2 to TRBJ1-4, with D unclear. CDR3 length equals 13 residues. The germline gives CDR1 SGHAT, CDR2 FQNNGV. V was pared by 2 bases and J by 7 bases, with 8 bases between. CDR3 protein: CASSLLAGEKLFF. The CDR3 nucleotides read TGTGCCAGCAGCTTATTGGCGGGTGAAAAACTGTTTTTT. The complete variable domain, with remaining parts taken from reference TRBV11-2 and TRBJ1-4, reads EAGVAQSPRYKIIEKRQSVAFWCNPISGHATLYWYQQILGQGPKLLIQFQNNGVVDDSQLPKDRFSAERLKGVDSTLKIQPAKLEDSAVYLCASSLLAGEKLFFGSGTQLSVL.